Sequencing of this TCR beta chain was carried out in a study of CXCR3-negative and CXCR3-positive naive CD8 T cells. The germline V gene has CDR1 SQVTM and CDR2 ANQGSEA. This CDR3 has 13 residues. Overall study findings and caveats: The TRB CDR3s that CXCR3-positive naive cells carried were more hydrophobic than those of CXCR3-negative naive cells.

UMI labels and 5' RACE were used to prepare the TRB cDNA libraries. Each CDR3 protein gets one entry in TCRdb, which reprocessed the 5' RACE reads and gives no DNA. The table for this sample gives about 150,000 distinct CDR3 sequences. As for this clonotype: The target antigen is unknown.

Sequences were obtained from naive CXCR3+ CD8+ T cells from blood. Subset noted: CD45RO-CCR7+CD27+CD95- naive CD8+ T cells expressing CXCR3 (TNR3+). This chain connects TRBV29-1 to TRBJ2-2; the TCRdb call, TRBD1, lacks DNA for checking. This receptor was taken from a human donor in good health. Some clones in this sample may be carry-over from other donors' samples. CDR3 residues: CSVELPYTGELFF.